These 18 T cell receptor beta chains were sequenced from one sample in a study of graft-versus-host responses after intestinal transplantation (dated by TCRdb to 2020 to 2022). Receptor amplification or capture employed the immunoSEQ multiplex PCR assay. The immuneACCESS repertoire file appears here via TCRdb, limited to in-frame rearrangements. These files lack a portion of the clones; in checked studies, under half of the deficit traces to unresolved V genes, and the cause of the others is not known. In all, the sample holds about 130,000 clones, and around 90% of those were seen once. The ten largest clones take up about 0.19% of the sample. In the paper's terms, the time point label means: cells obtained before transplantation from donor or recipient. These receptors' targets are unknown. Sample: unstimulated CD4+ T cells sorted from spleen or lymph node cells, taken before intestinal transplant. All receptors derive from a human donor who received an intestinal transplant.

The gene calls are TRBV2 and TRBJ1-5, with unresolved D. This CDR3 has 12 residues. Germline loops: CDR1 SNHLY, CDR2 FYNNEI. V was shortened by 8 bases and J by 4 bases, with 9 bases between the two germline ends. CDR3 protein: CASRDPNQPQHF. CDR3 DNA: TGTGCCAGCCGAGACCCAAATCAGCCCCAGCATTTT.

This chain links TRBV19 with TRBJ2-7; 9 bases are shared with TRBD1. The V segment lost 6 bases and the J segment 5 bases; nucleotides outside the gene matches: 8. Germline-derived CDR1 and CDR2 are LNHDA and SQIVND (reference sequence). The CDR3 length is 14 residues. The CDR3: CASRSTGTGHEQYF. For the CDR3, the DNA is TGTGCCAGTAGGTCTACCGGGACAGGGCACGAGCAGTACTTC.

The chain links TRBV7-9 to TRBJ2-5, with 8 positions matching TRBD1. Germline CDR1 reads SEHNR; CDR2 reads FQNEAQ (reference sequence). This CDR3 is built from 15 residues. V gave up 5 bases and J gave up 0 bases; unmatched junction bases: 5. CDR3 bases: TGTGCCAGCAGCATTACAGGGGGGTACCAAGAGACCCAGTACTTC. Amino acids: CASSITGGYQETQYF.

This clone was picked up one time. The gene calls are TRBV27 and TRBJ2-7; D might be TRBD2 (6 bases). Between the trimmed V and J ends, which lost 5 bases and 2 bases, there was a span of 13 bases. Germline V CDR1 and CDR2: MNHEY, SMNVEV (reference sequence). The CDR3 length is 14 residues. CDR3 in DNA: TGTGCCAGCAGTGCCTCCGCGGGACCCTACGAGCAGTACTTC. This translates into CASSASAGPYEQYF.

Comments on this clone: An end of the junction does not agree with germline; a read error may underlie this. This sequence joins TRBV5-1 and TRBJ1-6; 9 nucleotides line up with TRBD1. This CDR3 is built from 16 residues. Germline V gene lookup returns CDR1 SGHRS and CDR2 YFSETQ. CDR3 DNA sequence: TGCGCCAGCAGCTTTGGGACAGGGCAATATATTTCACCCCTCCACTTT. Protein sequence: CASSFGTGQYISPLHF. The variable domain in full, with the rest retrieved from reference TRBV5-1 and TRBJ1-6, is KAGVTQTPRYLIKTRGQQVTLSCSPISGHRSVSWYQQTPGQGLQFLFEYFSETQRNKGNFPGRFSGRQFSNSRSEMNVSTLELGDSALYLCASSFGTGQYISPLHFGNGTRLTVT.

In its sample, this clone was seen once. The rearrangement joins TRBV6-1 to TRBJ1-1, with 10 nucleotides matching TRBD1. Germline V gene data show CDR1 as MNHNS and CDR2 as SASEGT. There are 15 residues in the CDR3. Unmatched junction bases numbered 7, after V lost 5 bases and J lost 4 bases. CDR3 DNA: TGTGCCAGCAGTCCCAGACAGGGGGCAATCACTGAAGCTTTCTTT. This gives the protein CASSPRQGAITEAFF.

The chain employs TRBV11-2 and TRBJ1-2; 7 bases agree with TRBD1. From germline, CDR1 is SGHAT and CDR2 FQNNGV. The ends lost 4 bases at V and 5 bases at J; junction bases unmatched: 7. The CDR3 loop spans 14 amino acids. The CDR3 DNA follows: TGTGCCAGCAGCTCAACAGGGGTAGGGTATGGCTACACCTTC. Residues: CASSSTGVGYGYTF.

In regard to this clone: One end of the junction is discordant with germline, which a read error may explain. Other DNA sequences in the same sample also yield this CDR3. DNA of the CDR3: TGTGCCAGCAGCTTAGTGCGCTCTGGGGCCAACGTCCTGACCTTC. Translation gives CASSLVRSGANVLTF. The chain links TRBV7-2 to TRBJ2-6; D is perhaps TRBD1 (5 bases). Germline V lookup: CDR1 SGHTA, CDR2 FQGNSA. This CDR3 contains 15 residues.

The CDR3 DNA is TGTGCCTGGAACTCCCGGGGGCCCTATGGCTACACCTTC. Translated: CAWNSRGPYGYTF. V usage is TRBV30 and J usage is TRBJ1-2; a weak D match, TRBD1 (6 bases). V was trimmed by 4 bases and J by 4 bases, leaving 13 bases between them. This CDR3 is built from 13 residues. Per germline, CDR1 GTSNPN and CDR2 SVGIG (reference sequence).

The CDR3 sequence is CASSPRGVRYDEQFF. CDR3 nucleotide sequence: TGTGCCAGCAGCCCCAGAGGCGTTCGTTACGATGAGCAGTTCTTC. The chain couples TRBV7-9 to TRBJ2-1, with no clear D. This CDR3 has 15 residues. Germline V lookup: CDR1 SEHNR, CDR2 FQNEAQ (reference sequence). Trimming stripped 5 bases from V and 8 bases from J, with 19 bases between.

The CDR3 bases are TGTGCCAGCAGCTTAGCCTACGGACCCTACAATGAGCAGTTCTTC. The encoded protein is CASSLAYGPYNEQFF. The chain recombines TRBV7-2 with TRBJ2-1; D remains unclear. The ends were cut back, 0 bases at V and 2 bases at J, with 8 bases in the middle. Germline CDR1 is SGHTA and CDR2 is FQGNSA. The CDR3 is 15 amino acids. Complete variable domain (other parts from reference TRBV7-2 and TRBJ2-1): GAGVSQSPSNKVTEKGKDVELRCDPISGHTALYWYRQSLGQGLEFLIYFQGNSAPDKSGLPSDRFSAERTGGSVSTLTIQRTQQEDSAVYLCASSLAYGPYNEQFFGPGTRLTVL.

This clone turned up a few times. The chain employs TRBV6-6 and TRBJ1-3; D is ambiguous. This CDR3 is built from 12 residues. In germline, CDR1 is MNHNY, CDR2 SVGAGI (reference sequence). V was pared by 2 bases and J by 5 bases, with 4 bases between. In DNA form, the CDR3 reads TGTGCCAGCAGTTACGAGAGAAACACCATATATTTT. As protein: CASSYERNTIYF.

J is TRBJ2-5 and V is TRBV7-9; tentatively, D is TRBD1 (6 bases). Germline assignment: CDR1 SEHNR and CDR2 FQNEAQ (reference sequence). Trimming cost V 4 bases and J 5 bases, with 14 bases left between them. The CDR3 consists of 14 residues. This CDR3 reads CASSSPAGEETQYF. The DNA for the CDR3 is TGTGCCAGCAGCTCCCCCGCAGGGGAGGAGACCCAGTACTTC.

The chain is built from TRBV18 and TRBJ2-1, with 13 bases aligning to TRBD2. Germline V gene data show CDR1 as KGHSH and CDR2 as LQKENI. J lost 5 bases, V lost 4 bases, and 5 bases had no gene match. The CDR3 loop spans 16 amino acids. CDR3 protein: CASSLLGTSGNNEQFF. The CDR3 DNA reads TGTGCCAGCTCACTTCTCGGGACTAGCGGGAACAATGAGCAGTTCTTC.

J is TRBJ2-2 and V is TRBV19; TRBD2 matches 11 bases. This CDR3 has 16 residues. Per the germline V gene, CDR1 is LNHDA and CDR2 is SQIVND (reference sequence). V shed 10 bases and J 5 bases; nucleotides not matched to a gene: 12. The CDR3 bases are TGTGCCACCTGCCGGCTAGCGGGAGGAGATACCGGGGAGCTGTTTTTT. This gives the protein CATCRLAGGDTGELFF.

V gene TRBV28 combines with J gene TRBJ1-1; the D is unclear. Germline V gives CDR1 MDHEN, CDR2 SYDVKM. The CDR3 is 12 residues long. The V end was cut by 5 bases, the J end by 7 bases, with 11 bases between. The CDR3 bases are TGTGCCAGCAGTATAAGAAATCTTGAAGCTTTCTTT. It codes for CASSIRNLEAFF.

This rearrangement joins TRBV5-1 to TRBJ2-3; D may correspond to TRBD1 or TRBD2 (5 bases each). The germline gives CDR1 SGHRS, CDR2 YFSETQ. V was clipped by 4 bases and J by 8 bases, with 8 bases between them. CDR3 length: 11 amino acids. CDR3 DNA: TGCGCCAGCAGCATCGGGACTACGCAGTATTTT. It specifies CASSIGTTQYF.

The gene calls are TRBV6-1 and TRBJ2-5, with TRBD1 identical over 9 bases. Germline V gene data show CDR1 as MNHNS and CDR2 as SASEGT. The CDR3 is 14 residues long. The V gene end was trimmed by 6 bases and the J gene end by 0 bases; junction bases not matched to a gene: 2. CDR3 DNA: TGTGCCAGCAGGGACAGGGGATACCAAGAGACCCAGTACTTC. It encodes CASRDRGYQETQYF.